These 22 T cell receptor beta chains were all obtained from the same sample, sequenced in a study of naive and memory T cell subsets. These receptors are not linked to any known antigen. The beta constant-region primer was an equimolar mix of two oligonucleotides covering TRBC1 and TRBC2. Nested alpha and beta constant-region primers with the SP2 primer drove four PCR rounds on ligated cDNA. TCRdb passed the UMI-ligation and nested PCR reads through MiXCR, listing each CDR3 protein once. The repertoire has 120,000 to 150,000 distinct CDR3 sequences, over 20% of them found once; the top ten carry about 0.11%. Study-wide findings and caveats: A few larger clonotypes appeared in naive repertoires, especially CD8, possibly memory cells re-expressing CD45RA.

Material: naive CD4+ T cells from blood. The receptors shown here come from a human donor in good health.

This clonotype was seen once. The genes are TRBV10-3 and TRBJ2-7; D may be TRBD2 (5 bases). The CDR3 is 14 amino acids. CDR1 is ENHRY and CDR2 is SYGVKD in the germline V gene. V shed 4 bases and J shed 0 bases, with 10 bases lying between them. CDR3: CAISGRAGSYEQYF. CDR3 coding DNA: TGTGCCATCAGTGGGCGCGCGGGCTCCTACGAGCAGTACTTC.

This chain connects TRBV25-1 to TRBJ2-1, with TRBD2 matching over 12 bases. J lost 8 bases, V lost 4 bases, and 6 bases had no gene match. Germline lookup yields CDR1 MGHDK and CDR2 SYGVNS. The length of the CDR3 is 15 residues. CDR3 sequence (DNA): TGTGCCAGCAGTGCGCTAGCGGGAGGGATTGATGAGCAGTTCTTC. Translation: CASSALAGGIDEQFF.

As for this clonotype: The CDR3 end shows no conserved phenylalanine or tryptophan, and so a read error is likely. CDR3 nucleotides: TGTGCCAGCAGCGCTAGTCGGCAGGGGGAGGCTAATTCACCCCTCCACATT. Encoded protein: CASSASRQGEANSPLHI. This chain uses TRBV11-2 with TRBJ1-6; 7 bases are a match to TRBD1. The CDR3 has 17 residues. Germline CDR1 and CDR2: SGHAT and FQNNGV. With 5 bases clipped from V and 6 bases from J, the junction kept 13 bases outside the gene matches.

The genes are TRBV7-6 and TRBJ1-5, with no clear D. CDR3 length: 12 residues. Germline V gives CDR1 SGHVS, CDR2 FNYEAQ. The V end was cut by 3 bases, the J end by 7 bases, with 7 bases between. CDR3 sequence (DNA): TGTGCCAGCAGCTTTACGGGGCAGCCCCAGCATTTT. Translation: CASSFTGQPQHF. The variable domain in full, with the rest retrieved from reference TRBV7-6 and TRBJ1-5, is GAGVSQSPRYKVTKRGQDVALRCDPISGHVSLYWYRQALGQGPEFLTYFNYEAQQDKSGLPNDRFSAERPEGSISTLTIQRTEQRDSAMYRCASSFTGQPQHFGDGTRLSIL.

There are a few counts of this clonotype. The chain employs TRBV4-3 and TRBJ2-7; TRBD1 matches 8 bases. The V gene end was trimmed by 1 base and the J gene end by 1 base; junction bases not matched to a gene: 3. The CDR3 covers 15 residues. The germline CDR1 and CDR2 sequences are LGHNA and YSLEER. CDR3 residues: CASSQVTGGSYEQYF. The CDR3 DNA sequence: TGCGCCAGCAGCCAAGTTACAGGGGGGTCCTACGAGCAGTACTTC.

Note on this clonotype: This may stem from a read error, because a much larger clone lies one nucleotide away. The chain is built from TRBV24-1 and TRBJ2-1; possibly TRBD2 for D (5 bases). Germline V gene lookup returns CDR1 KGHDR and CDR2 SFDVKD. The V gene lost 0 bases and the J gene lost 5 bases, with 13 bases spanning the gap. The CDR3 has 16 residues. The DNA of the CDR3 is TGTGCCACCAGTGATTTGACGGCTAGCAGTAACAATGAGCAGTTCTTC. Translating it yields CATSDLTASSNNEQFF.

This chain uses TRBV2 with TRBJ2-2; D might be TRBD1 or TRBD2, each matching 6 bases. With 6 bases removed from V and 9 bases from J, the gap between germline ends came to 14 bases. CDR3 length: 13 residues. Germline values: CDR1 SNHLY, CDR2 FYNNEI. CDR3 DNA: TGTGCCAGCAGCTCTAAGGGGGGCAGGGAGCTGTTTTTT. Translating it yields CASSSKGGRELFF.

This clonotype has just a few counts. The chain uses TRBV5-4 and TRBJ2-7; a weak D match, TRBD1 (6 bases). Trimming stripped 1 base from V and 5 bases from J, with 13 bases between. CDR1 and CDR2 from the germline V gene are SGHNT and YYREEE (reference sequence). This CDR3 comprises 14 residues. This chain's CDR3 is CASSLRAGVNEQYF. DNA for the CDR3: TGTGCCAGCAGCTTGAGGGCAGGGGTTAACGAGCAGTACTTC. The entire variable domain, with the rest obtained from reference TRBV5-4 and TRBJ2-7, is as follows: ETGVTQSPTHLIKTRGQQVTLRCSSQSGHNTVSWYQQALGQGPQFIFQYYREEENGRGNFPPRFSGLQFPNYSSELNVNALELDDSALYLCASSLRAGVNEQYFGPGTRLTVT.

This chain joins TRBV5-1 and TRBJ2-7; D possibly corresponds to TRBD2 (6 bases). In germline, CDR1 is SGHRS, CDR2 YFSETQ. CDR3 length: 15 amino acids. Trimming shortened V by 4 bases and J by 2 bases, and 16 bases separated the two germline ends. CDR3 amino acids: CASSRGTARAYEQYF. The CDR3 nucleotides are TGCGCCAGCAGCCGAGGGACTGCGCGCGCCTACGAGCAGTACTTC.

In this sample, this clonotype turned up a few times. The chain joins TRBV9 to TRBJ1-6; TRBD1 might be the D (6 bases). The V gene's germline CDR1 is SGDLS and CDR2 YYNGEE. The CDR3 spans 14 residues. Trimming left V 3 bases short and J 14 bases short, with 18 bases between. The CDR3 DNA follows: TGTGCCAGCAGCGGGGGGGGGCTCGTACCCACCCTCCACTTT. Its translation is CASSGGGLVPTLHF.

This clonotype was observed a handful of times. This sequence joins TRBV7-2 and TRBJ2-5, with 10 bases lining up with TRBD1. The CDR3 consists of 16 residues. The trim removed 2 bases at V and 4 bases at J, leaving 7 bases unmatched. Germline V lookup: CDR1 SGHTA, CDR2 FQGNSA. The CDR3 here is CASSLRGTGVLETQYF. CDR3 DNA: TGTGCCAGCAGCTTAAGAGGGACAGGGGTTTTAGAGACCCAGTACTTC. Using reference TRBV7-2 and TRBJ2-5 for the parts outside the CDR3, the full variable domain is GAGVSQSPSNKVTEKGKDVELRCDPISGHTALYWYRQSLGQGLEFLIYFQGNSAPDKSGLPSDRFSAERTGGSVSTLTIQRTQQEDSAVYLCASSLRGTGVLETQYFGPGTRLLVL.

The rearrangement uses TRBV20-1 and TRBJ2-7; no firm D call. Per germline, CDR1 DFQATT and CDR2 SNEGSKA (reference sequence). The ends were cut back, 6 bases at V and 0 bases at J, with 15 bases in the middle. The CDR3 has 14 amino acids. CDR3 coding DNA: TGCAGTGCCGAGCCGGCGCGTTACTCCTACGAGCAGTACTTC. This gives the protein CSAEPARYSYEQYF.

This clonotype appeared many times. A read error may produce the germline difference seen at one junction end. The CDR3 coding sequence is TGTGCCAGCAGTTTAAGCCGGGAAGATTTCTTT. Protein: CASSLSREDFF. The J gene is TRBJ1-1, the V gene TRBV28; D not resolved. Germline CDR1 is MDHEN and CDR2 is SYDVKM. The CDR3 extends over 11 amino acids.

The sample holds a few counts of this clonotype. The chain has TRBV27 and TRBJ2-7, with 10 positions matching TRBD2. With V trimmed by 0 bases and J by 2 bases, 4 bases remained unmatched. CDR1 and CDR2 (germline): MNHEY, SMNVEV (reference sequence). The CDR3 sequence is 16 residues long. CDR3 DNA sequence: TGTGCCAGCAGTTTATCCGCTAGCGGGAGAGCCTACGAGCAGTACTTC. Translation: CASSLSASGRAYEQYF.

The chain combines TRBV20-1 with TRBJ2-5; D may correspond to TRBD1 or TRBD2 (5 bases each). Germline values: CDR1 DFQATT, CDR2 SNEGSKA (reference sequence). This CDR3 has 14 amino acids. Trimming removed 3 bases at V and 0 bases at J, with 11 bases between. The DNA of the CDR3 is TGCAGTGCTAGCATTTGGGACCACCAAGAGACCCAGTACTTC. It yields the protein CSASIWDHQETQYF.

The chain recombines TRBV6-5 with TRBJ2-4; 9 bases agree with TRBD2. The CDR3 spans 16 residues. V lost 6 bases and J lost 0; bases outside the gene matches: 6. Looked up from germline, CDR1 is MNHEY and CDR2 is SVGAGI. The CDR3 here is CASRSGLAIAKNIQYF. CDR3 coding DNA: TGTGCCAGCAGGTCGGGACTAGCTATAGCCAAAAACATTCAGTACTTC.

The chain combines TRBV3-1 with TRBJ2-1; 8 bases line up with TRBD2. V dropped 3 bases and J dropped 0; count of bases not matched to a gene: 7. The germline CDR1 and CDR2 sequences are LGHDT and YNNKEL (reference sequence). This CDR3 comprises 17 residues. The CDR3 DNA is TGTGCCAGCAGCCAGTTCCAAAGCGGGAGCTCCTACAATGAGCAGTTCTTC. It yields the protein CASSQFQSGSSYNEQFF.

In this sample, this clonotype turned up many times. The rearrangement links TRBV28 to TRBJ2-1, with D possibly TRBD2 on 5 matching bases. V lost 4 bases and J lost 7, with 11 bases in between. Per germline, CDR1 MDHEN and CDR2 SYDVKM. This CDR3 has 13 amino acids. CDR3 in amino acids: CASSSRTGNEQFF. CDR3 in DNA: TGTGCCAGCAGTTCCCGAACGGGGAATGAGCAGTTCTTC.

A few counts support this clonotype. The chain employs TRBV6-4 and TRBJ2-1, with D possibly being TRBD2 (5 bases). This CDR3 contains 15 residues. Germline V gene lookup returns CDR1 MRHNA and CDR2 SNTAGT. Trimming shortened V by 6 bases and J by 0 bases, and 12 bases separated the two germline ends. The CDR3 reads CASRASPSSYNEQFF. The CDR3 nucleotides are TGTGCCAGCAGGGCTAGCCCTAGCTCCTACAATGAGCAGTTCTTC.

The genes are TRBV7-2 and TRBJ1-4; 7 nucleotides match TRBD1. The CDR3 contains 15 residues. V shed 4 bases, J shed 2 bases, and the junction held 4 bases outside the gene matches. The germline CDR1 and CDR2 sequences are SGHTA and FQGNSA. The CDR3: CASSSNRGTNEKLFF. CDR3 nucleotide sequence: TGTGCCAGCAGCTCGAACAGGGGCACTAATGAAAAACTGTTTTTT.

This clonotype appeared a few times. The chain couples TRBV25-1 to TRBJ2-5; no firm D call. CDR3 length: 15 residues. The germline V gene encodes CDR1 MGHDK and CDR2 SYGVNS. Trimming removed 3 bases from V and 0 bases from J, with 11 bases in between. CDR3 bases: TGTGCCAGCAGTGACCGCACAGTGTACCAAGAGACCCAGTACTTC. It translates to CASSDRTVYQETQYF.

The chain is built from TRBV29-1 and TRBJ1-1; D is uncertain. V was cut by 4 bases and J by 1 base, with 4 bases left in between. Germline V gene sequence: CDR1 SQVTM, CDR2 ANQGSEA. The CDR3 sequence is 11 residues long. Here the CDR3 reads CSVAENTEAFF. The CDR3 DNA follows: TGCAGCGTTGCCGAGAACACTGAAGCTTTCTTT.